Listed below are T cell receptor beta chains from one sample, sequenced in a study of PD-1 blockade in mismatch repair-deficient tumors. TCRdb keeps only in-frame clones here, not all; method: immunoSEQ multiplex PCR. Among around 130,000 clones listed, 88% were seen once. The source material was peripheral blood, sampled approximately 70 weeks after starting pembrolizumab. The receptors here all came from an adult with mismatch repair-deficient cancer. CDR3s include the opening cysteine and the closing phenylalanine or tryptophan. D genes are given only for firm matches. Rows give clone size only sometimes, using once, few, many, or a class for an expanded clone.

TRBD1,.,TRBV27,TRBJ2-2,CASSPTRTGGNTGELFF,TGTGCCAGCAGTCCAACTAGGACAGGGGGCAACACCGGGGAGCTGTTTTTT
.,.,TRBV7-9,TRBJ2-7,CASSYVGYEQYF,TGTGCCAGCAGCTACGTGGGCTACGAGCAGTACTTC
.,.,TRBV7-9,TRBJ1-5,CASSLGPENQPQHF,TGTGCCAGCAGCCTGGGACCGGAAAATCAGCCCCAGCATTTT
.,.,TRBV11-2,TRBJ2-2,CASSLTGSAGELFF,TGTGCCAGCAGTTTAACAGGGAGCGCCGGGGAGCTGTTTTTT
TRBD1,few,TRBV4-1,TRBJ2-7,CASSTGQGRYEQYF,TGCGCCAGCAGCACGGGACAGGGGCGCTACGAGCAGTACTTC
.,.,TRBV29-1,TRBJ1-1,CSVDLGQAEAFF,TGCAGCGTTGATTTGGGGCAAGCTGAAGCTTTCTTT
TRBD2,.,TRBV5-1,TRBJ2-1,CASSQTSGRGPYNEQFF,TGCGCCAGCAGCCAGACTAGCGGGAGGGGCCCCTACAATGAGCAGTTCTTC
.,.,TRBV11-2,TRBJ2-3,CASSLGVARAKDTQYF,TGTGCCAGCAGCTTAGGGGTTGCCCGTGCGAAAGATACGCAGTATTTT
.,.,TRBV11-3,TRBJ2-1,CASSPEIVNEQFF,TGTGCCAGCAGCCCCGAAATAGTCAATGAGCAGTTCTTC
TRBD1,.,TRBV15,TRBJ1-4,CATSRGDRDNEKLFF,TGTGCCACCAGCAGGGGGGACAGAGATAATGAAAAACTGTTTTTT
TRBD1,.,TRBV7-9,TRBJ2-3,CASSLSRQGQADTQYF,TGTGCCAGCAGCTTATCCAGACAGGGGCAGGCAGATACGCAGTATTTT
.,.,TRBV4-1,TRBJ1-5,CASSQVGGPQHF,TGCGCCAGCAGCCAAGTCGGGGGGCCCCAGCATTTT
TRBD2,.,TRBV28,TRBJ2-3,CASSLGRAYGDTQYF,TGTGCCAGCAGTCTCGGGAGGGCCTACGGAGATACGCAGTATTTT
.,once,TRBV2,TRBJ2-4,CASSEVGVGTKNIQYF,TGTGCCAGCAGTGAAGTCGGTGTCGGAACCAAAAACATTCAGTACTTC
.,.,TRBV6-4,TRBJ2-5,CASVQDQETQYF,TGTGCCAGCGTCCAGGACCAAGAGACCCAGTACTTC
.,.,TRBV29-1,TRBJ1-1,CSVVGLGAEAFF,TGCAGCGTTGTAGGGTTAGGCGCTGAAGCTTTCTTT
.,once,TRBV6-1,TRBJ1-5,CASSGRGGQPQHF,TGTGCCAGCAGTGGTAGGGGCGGGCAGCCCCAGCATTTT
.,.,TRBV6-1,TRBJ2-7,CASSDSAGSEQYF,TGTGCCAGCAGTGACAGCGCGGGAAGCGAGCAGTACTTC
TRBD1,.,TRBV6-1,TRBJ2-7,CASRGTGWSYEQYF,TGTGCCAGCAGGGGGACAGGTTGGTCGTACGAGCAGTACTTC
.,.,TRBV4-1,TRBJ1-1,CASSGALQGQMGKRTEAFF,TGCGCCAGCAGCGGAGCCCTCCAGGGGCAAATGGGTAAGCGCACTGAAGCTTTCTTT
TRBD2,.,TRBV2,TRBJ2-1,CANNLAGGNNEQFF,TGTGCCAACAATCTAGCGGGAGGGAACAATGAGCAGTTCTTC
TRBD2,.,TRBV5-4,TRBJ2-1,CAGGRALNEQFF,TGTGCGGGAGGGAGGGCTCTAAATGAGCAGTTCTTC
TRBD2,.,TRBV30,TRBJ2-1,CAWSSGREGRYEQFF,TGTGCCTGGAGTTCTGGACGGGAGGGCCGTTATGAGCAGTTCTTC
TRBD1,.,TRBV27,TRBJ2-5,CASSLWSGGRETQYF,TGTGCCAGCAGTTTATGGTCAGGGGGTAGGGAGACCCAGTACTTC
.,once,TRBV18,TRBJ2-1,CASSPETGFSYNEQFF,TGTGCCAGCTCACCAGAGACAGGTTTCTCCTACAATGAGCAGTTCTTC
.,.,TRBV7-2,TRBJ2-7,CASSLGYAWEQYF,TGTGCCAGCAGCTTAGGGTACGCTTGGGAGCAGTACTTC
.,.,TRBV10-3,TRBJ2-7,CAISEGLLYEQYF,TGTGCCATCAGTGAGGGGCTTCTTTACGAGCAGTACTTC
.,.,TRBV23-1,TRBJ2-5,CASSQSGSDPTGGDRTGRETQYF,TGCGCCAGCAGTCAATCCGGGTCGGACCCAACGGGGGGGGACAGGACAGGGCGGGAGACCCAGTACTTC
.,.,TRBV28,TRBJ2-7,CASSLGGEVEGFYEQYF,TGTGCCAGCAGTCTGGGGGGCGAGGTTGAGGGATTCTACGAGCAGTACTTC
.,.,TRBV13,TRBJ2-7,CASSLFLGSREQYF,TGTGCCAGCAGCTTATTCCTCGGGTCCCGCGAGCAGTACTTC
.,.,TRBV25-1,TRBJ2-1,CASRVPNRGYYNEQFF,TGTGCCAGCAGGGTCCCCAATCGGGGCTACTACAATGAGCAGTTCTTC
.,.,TRBV15,TRBJ2-2,CATSRDPTGELFF,TGTGCCACCAGCAGAGATCCGACCGGGGAGCTGTTTTTT
TRBD2,.,TRBV7-9,TRBJ2-1,CASSGKRESRNEQFF,TGTGCCAGCAGCGGGAAGCGGGAGTCTCGGAATGAGCAGTTCTTC
.,once,TRBV2,TRBJ1-4,CASSDTEKLFF,TGTGCCAGCAGTGACACGGAAAAACTGTTTTTT
TRBD1,.,TRBV27,TRBJ1-2,CASSLSWTGGGYTF,TGTGCCAGCAGTTTATCCTGGACAGGCGGCGGCTACACCTTC
TRBD2,.,TRBV30,TRBJ2-2,CAWSVLAGEVRELFF,TGTGCCTGGAGTGTACTGGCGGGAGAAGTCCGGGAGCTGTTTTTT
TRBD2,.,TRBV5-1,TRBJ2-3,CASSLMTSGIKDTQYF,TGCGCCAGCAGCCTTATGACTAGCGGGATCAAAGATACGCAGTATTTT
.,.,TRBV29-1,TRBJ2-5,CSVDRATETWETQYF,TGCAGCGTTGACAGGGCTACTGAGACGTGGGAGACCCAGTACTTC
.,.,TRBV13,TRBJ2-5,CASSPRMGGNARETQYF,TGTGCCAGCAGCCCGCGGATGGGCGGTAACGCGAGGGAGACCCAGTACTTC
.,.,TRBV7-8,TRBJ2-1,CASSLRRSTGVSSYNEQFF,TGTGCCAGCAGCTTACGGCGTAGTACCGGAGTCAGCTCCTACAATGAGCAGTTCTTC
.,.,TRBV29-1,TRBJ1-1,CSAARLGGEAFF,TGCAGCGCTGCGCGGTTGGGGGGCGAGGCTTTCTTT
TRBD1,.,TRBV19,TRBJ2-1,CASSLDRADEQFF,TGTGCCAGTAGCTTGGACAGGGCCGATGAGCAGTTCTTC
TRBD1,few,TRBV30,TRBJ1-2,CAWSAFGTGTYGYTF,TGTGCCTGGAGCGCCTTTGGGACAGGAACCTATGGCTACACCTTC